This T cell receptor beta chain appears in the sequencing data of a study of shared clonotypes between healthy human individuals. General study points: The donor pool, a small one, limited the genetic and exposure-history diversity represented. Sequencing depth was predicted to influence how clonotypes are shared among donors.

The data were produced by immunoSEQ multiplex PCR, yet TCRdb's version contains in-frame clones alone and is incomplete. The table records approximately 2.1 million clones, approximately 93% of them present only once. As to this clone: Its antigen is currently unknown.

V was pared by 4 bases and J by 10 bases, with 17 bases between. The CDR3 sequence is 14 residues long. Germline CDR1 is MGHRA and CDR2 is YSYEKL. The rearrangement joins TRBV4-1 to TRBJ2-1, with a weak D call TRBD1 (6 bases). The receptor was derived from a man aged 18 to 29 in good health. Some clones in this sample may be carry-over from other donors' samples. The sample taken for sequencing was naive CD4+ T cells from PBMCs. Stated subset: CD45RA+ positively selected. CDR3 loop: CASSPGTRHLEQFF. The CDR3 region has the DNA TGCGCCAGCAGCCCCGGGACACGGCATTTGGAGCAGTTCTTC.